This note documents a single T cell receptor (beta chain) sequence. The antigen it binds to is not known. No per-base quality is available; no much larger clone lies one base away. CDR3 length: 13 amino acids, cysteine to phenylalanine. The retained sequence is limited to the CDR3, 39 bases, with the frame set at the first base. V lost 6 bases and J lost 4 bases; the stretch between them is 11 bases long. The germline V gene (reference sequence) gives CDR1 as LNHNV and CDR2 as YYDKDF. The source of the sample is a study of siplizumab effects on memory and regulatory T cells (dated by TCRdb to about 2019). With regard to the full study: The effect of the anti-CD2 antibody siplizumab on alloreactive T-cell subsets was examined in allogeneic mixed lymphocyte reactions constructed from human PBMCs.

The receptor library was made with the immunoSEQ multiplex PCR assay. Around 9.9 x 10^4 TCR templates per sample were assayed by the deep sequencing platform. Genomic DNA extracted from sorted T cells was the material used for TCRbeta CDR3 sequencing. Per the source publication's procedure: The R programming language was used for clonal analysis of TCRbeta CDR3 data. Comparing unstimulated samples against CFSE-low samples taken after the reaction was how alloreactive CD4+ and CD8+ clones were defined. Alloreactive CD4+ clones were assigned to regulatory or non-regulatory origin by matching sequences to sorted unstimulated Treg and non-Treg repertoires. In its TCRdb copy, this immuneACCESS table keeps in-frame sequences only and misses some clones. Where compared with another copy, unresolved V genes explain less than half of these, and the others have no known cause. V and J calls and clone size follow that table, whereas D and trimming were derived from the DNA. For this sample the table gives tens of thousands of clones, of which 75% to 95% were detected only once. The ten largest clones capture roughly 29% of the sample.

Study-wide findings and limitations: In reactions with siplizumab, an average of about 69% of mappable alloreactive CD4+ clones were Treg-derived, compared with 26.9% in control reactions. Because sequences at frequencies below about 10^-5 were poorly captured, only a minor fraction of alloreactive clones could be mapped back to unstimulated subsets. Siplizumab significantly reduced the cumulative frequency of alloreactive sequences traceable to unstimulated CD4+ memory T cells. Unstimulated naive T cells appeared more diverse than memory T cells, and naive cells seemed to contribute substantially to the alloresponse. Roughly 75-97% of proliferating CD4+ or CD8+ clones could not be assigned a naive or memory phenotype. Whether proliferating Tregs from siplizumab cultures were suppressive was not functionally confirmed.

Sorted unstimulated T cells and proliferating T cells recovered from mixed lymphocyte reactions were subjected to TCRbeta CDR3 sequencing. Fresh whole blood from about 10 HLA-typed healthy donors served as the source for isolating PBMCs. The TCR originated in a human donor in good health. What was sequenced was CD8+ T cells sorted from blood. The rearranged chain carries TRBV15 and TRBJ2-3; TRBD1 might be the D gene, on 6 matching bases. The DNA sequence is TGTGCCACCAGTGACCGACAGGCAGATACGCAGTATTTT. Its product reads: CATSDRQADTQYF.